One T cell receptor (beta chain) is described in this entry. Its target is unknown. The data were obtained in a study of blood T cells in healthy people across ages. At the level of the study: In model experiments, template switching was able to capture about one barcoded beta molecule for every two T cells that were present.

Extracted total RNA amounted to at least 5.5 micrograms for each sample. Using a J-beta primer mix together with a sample-barcoded 5' primer, a second PCR was run for roughly 6 to 12 cycles. MiXCR, run by TCRdb on the 5' RACE reads, gives a single entry per CDR3 protein. The table lists roughly 1.7 million distinct CDR3 sequences, 30% to 35% of them singletons. CDR1 and CDR2 (germline): SGHRS, YFSETQ. Trimming stripped 2 bases from V and 3 bases from J, with 17 bases between. The CDR3 has 16 amino acids. General study points: Estimates drawn from one million T cells were deemed to understate diversity. Getting older went along with TCR beta diversity per million T cells dropping roughly linearly.

The sequenced sample consisted of blood. This clonotype originated in a woman aged 25 to 39 in good health. The chain couples TRBV5-1 to TRBJ2-5, with D maybe TRBD1 (5 bases). The CDR3 protein is CASSFPRAVHEETQYF. The CDR3 nucleotides read TGCGCCAGCAGCTTCCCCAGGGCCGTACATGAAGAGACCCAGTACTTC.